The 17 T cell receptor beta chains below were found in one sample sequenced in a study of blood T cells in healthy people across ages. Primers used in a second PCR of about 7 to 11 cycles were a sample-barcoded 5' primer and a J-beta primer mix. In TCRdb, the 5' RACE reads were re-called with MiXCR into one record per CDR3 protein. The sample lists some 790,000 distinct CDR3 sequences, more than 25% occurring once. The sequenced sample consisted of blood. These receptors were obtained from a woman aged 80 or older in good health.

This clonotype has a count of ten or more. The rearrangement joins TRBV10-3 to TRBJ2-5, with 8 bases matching TRBD1. V was pared by 6 bases and J by 4 bases, with 7 bases of the junction left unmatched. The CDR3 sequence is 14 residues long. In germline, CDR1 is ENHRY, CDR2 SYGVKD. The DNA for the CDR3 is TGTGCCATCAGCACAGGGGGTTTGGGAGAGACCCAGTACTTC. It encodes CAISTGGLGETQYF.

The rearrangement links TRBV6-2 or TRBV6-3 to TRBJ1-5, with D possibly TRBD1 on 5 matching bases. CDR1 and CDR2 (germline): MNHEY, SVGEGT. The CDR3 runs to 14 residues. V lost 2 bases, J lost 5 bases, and 10 bases lay in between. CDR3 amino acids: CASSYPQGHQPQHF. CDR3 nucleotide sequence: TGTGCCAGCAGTTACCCCCAGGGCCATCAGCCCCAGCATTTT.

The chain recombines TRBV12-3 or TRBV12-4 with TRBJ2-3, with D perhaps matching TRBD2 (7 bases). CDR3 length: 16 amino acids. Trimming pared 9 bases from V and 4 bases from J, leaving 23 bases between. The DNA for the CDR3 is TGTGCCAGTAGTCCGCGGACTAGAGGGGGGGCAGATACGCAGTATTTT. Amino acids: CASSPRTRGGADTQYF.

The chain links TRBV9 to TRBJ2-1; no clear D gene. This CDR3 spans 15 amino acids. In germline, CDR1 is SGDLS, CDR2 YYNGEE. Deletions cut 0 bases from V and 0 bases from J, with 7 bases between. The CDR3, as DNA: TGTGCCAGCAGCGTAGCCTGGGACTCCTACAATGAGCAGTTCTTC. Protein: CASSVAWDSYNEQFF.

This clonotype was observed at least ten times. The chain recombines TRBV5-1 with TRBJ2-3; 7 positions agree with TRBD2. CDR3 length equals 16 residues. Germline lookup yields CDR1 SGHRS and CDR2 YFSETQ. V shed 5 bases and J 2 bases; nucleotides not matched to a gene: 11. The DNA for the CDR3 is TGCGCCAGCAGTCAAATCGGGGGGACCCTCACAGATACGCAGTATTTT. It yields the protein CASSQIGGTLTDTQYF.

The rearrangement joins TRBV2 to TRBJ1-6; 10 bases are a match to TRBD1. J was trimmed by 7 bases and V by 6 bases; bases with no gene match: 6. From germline, CDR1 is SNHLY and CDR2 FYNNEI. The CDR3 runs 15 residues. For the CDR3, the DNA is TGTGCCAGCAGGAGACAGGGGGCAGAGAATTCACCCCTCCACTTT. It specifies CASRRQGAENSPLHF.

A word on this clonotype: A much larger clone lies one base from this, so it may be a read error. The chain carries TRBV20-1 and TRBJ1-2; possibly TRBD1 for D (6 bases). Germline CDR1 and CDR2: DFQATT and SNEGSKA (reference sequence). The CDR3 runs 14 residues. The ends were cut back, 3 bases at V and 4 bases at J, with 15 bases in the middle. The chain's CDR3 is CSASRLQGAYGYTF. The CDR3 region has the DNA TGCAGTGCTAGCCGCCTACAGGGCGCCTATGGCTACACCTTC.

Regarding this clonotype: At one end, the junction sequence differs from germline, possibly due to a read error. The genes are TRBV5-1 and TRBJ2-1, with TRBD2 matching 7 bases. The CDR3 is 16 residues long. Germline V CDR1 and CDR2: SGHRS, YFSETQ. CDR3 region: CASSLAPGRGDNEQFF. In DNA form, the CDR3 reads TGTGCCAGCAGCTTGGCCCCTGGACGGGGGGACAATGAGCAGTTCTTC. Filled out from reference TRBV5-1 and TRBJ2-1, the complete variable domain reads KAGVTQTPRYLIKTRGQQVTLSCSPISGHRSVSWYQQTPGQGLQFLFEYFSETQRNKGNFPGRFSGRQFSNSRSEMNVSTLELGDSALYLCASSLAPGRGDNEQFFGPGTRLTVL.

This clonotype was observed a handful of times. V is TRBV25-1 and J is TRBJ1-1; possible D gene TRBD1, 6 bases. V was clipped by 2 bases and J by 10 bases, with 23 bases between them. This CDR3 is built from 16 residues. In germline, CDR1 is MGHDK, CDR2 SYGVNS. The CDR3: CASSETHRTVAGGAFF. The CDR3 bases are TGTGCCAGCAGTGAAACCCACCGGACAGTGGCTGGGGGAGCTTTCTTT.

This clonotype has a count of ten or more. Here the CDR3 reads CASSLGNSGGTDTQYF. CDR3 DNA sequence: TGCGCCAGCAGCTTGGGTAACAGCGGGGGCACAGATACGCAGTATTTT. The chain joins TRBV5-1 to TRBJ2-3, with 7 bases that match TRBD2. CDR3 size: 16 residues. Germline trimming cut 0 bases from V and 1 base from J; bases unmatched to any gene: 5. Germline V gives CDR1 SGHRS, CDR2 YFSETQ.

This clonotype was seen many times. The chain couples TRBV6-5 to TRBJ1-4; D is perhaps TRBD1 (5 bases). Between the trimmed V and J ends, which lost 0 bases and 0 bases, there was a span of 14 bases. Germline V lookup: CDR1 MNHEY, CDR2 SVGAGI. This CDR3 comprises 18 residues. For the CDR3, the DNA is TGTGCCAGCAGTTACTCGAGCGGGGGACGGGCAACTAATGAAAAACTGTTTTTT. Residues: CASSYSSGGRATNEKLFF.

At least ten counts were recorded for this clonotype. The chain links TRBV7-2 to TRBJ1-4; D is uncertain. The CDR3 runs to 14 residues. The V gene's germline CDR1 is SGHTA and CDR2 FQGNSA. Trimming cost V 5 bases and J 4 bases, with 11 bases left between them. CDR3 in DNA: TGTGCCAGCAGCCCGCGGATCTTTAATGAAAAACTGTTTTTT. Its protein is CASSPRIFNEKLFF.

The chain has TRBV7-2 and TRBJ2-7, with D hard to call. The germline CDR1 and CDR2 sequences are SGHTA and FQGNSA. The ends were cut back, 3 bases at V and 7 bases at J, with 19 bases in the middle. CDR3 length equals 15 residues. Written as DNA, the CDR3 is TGTGCCAGCAGCTTCTCAGACTTCGATATCAATGAGCAGTACTTC. This gives the protein CASSFSDFDINEQYF.

The genes are TRBV7-2 and TRBJ1-6, with TRBD1 as a possible D gene (5 bases). Germline-derived CDR1 and CDR2 are SGHTA and FQGNSA. Trimming left V 4 bases short and J 9 bases short, with 13 bases between. This CDR3 has 14 amino acids. The CDR3 DNA follows: TGTGCCAGCAGCTCGGACGGGACTGTTTCACCCCTCCACTTT. Translated: CASSSDGTVSPLHF.

This clonotype was counted a few times. This chain joins TRBV6-4 and TRBJ1-2; D remains unclear. The germline V gene encodes CDR1 MRHNA and CDR2 SNTAGT. V was trimmed by 2 bases and J by 2 bases, leaving 6 bases between them. The CDR3 runs to 13 residues. The CDR3 region has the DNA TGTGCCAGCAGTGACCCACCAAACTATGGCTACACCTTC. It specifies CASSDPPNYGYTF.

This clonotype appeared many times. V and J are TRBV7-9 and TRBJ2-5, with 12 bases aligning to TRBD2. V lost 4 bases, J lost 0 bases, and 3 bases stayed unmatched. The CDR3 runs to 16 residues. Germline V gene sequence: CDR1 SEHNR, CDR2 FQNEAQ (reference sequence). CDR3 residues: CASSSGLAGNQETQYF. DNA for the CDR3: TGTGCCAGCAGCTCCGGACTAGCGGGGAACCAAGAGACCCAGTACTTC.

V gene TRBV20-1 combines with J gene TRBJ1-1; 8 positions match TRBD1. This CDR3 is built from 14 residues. Germline V gene data show CDR1 as DFQATT and CDR2 as SNEGSKA (reference sequence). The V gene end was trimmed by 6 bases and the J gene end by 5 bases; junction bases not matched to a gene: 11. CDR3 amino acids: CSARSRQGWTEAFF. The DNA for the CDR3 is TGCAGTGCCAGATCACGACAGGGGTGGACTGAAGCTTTCTTT.